Presented here are 13 T cell receptor beta chains from one specimen sequenced in a study of blood T cell repertoires in COVID-19. The repertoire was sequenced with immunoSEQ multiplex PCR; TCRdb's copy has only in-frame clones and lacks some. The profile shows 350,000 to 450,000 clones, 87% of them singletons. Sequencing was performed on peripheral blood. The receptors originated from a woman in her sixties with COVID-19, enrolled during active disease.

The genes are TRBV7-9 and TRBJ1-3; D possibly corresponds to TRBD1 (5 bases). The CDR3 is made up of 15 amino acids. CDR1 is SEHNR and CDR2 is FQNEAQ in the germline V gene (reference sequence). V was trimmed by 2 bases and J by 0 bases, leaving 8 bases between them. The CDR3 DNA sequence: TGTGCCAGCAGCTTATCGGGACTCTCTGGAAACACCATATATTTT. This encodes CASSLSGLSGNTIYF.

The chain joins TRBV10-1 to TRBJ2-1; D not certain. Germline V gene lookup returns CDR1 WNHNN and CDR2 SYGVQD (reference sequence). V was pared by 2 bases and J by 7 bases, with 9 bases between. The CDR3 is 13 residues long. Here the CDR3 reads CASSEPQWNEQFF. DNA for the CDR3: TGCGCCAGCAGTGAGCCTCAGTGGAATGAGCAGTTCTTC.

V usage is TRBV7-2 and J usage is TRBJ1-1; 8 nucleotides match TRBD1. V lost 1 base to trimming and J lost 6 bases; unmatched junction nucleotides: 4. Germline V gives CDR1 SGHTA, CDR2 FQGNSA. This CDR3 contains 14 residues. The CDR3 coding sequence is TGTGCCAGCAGCTTAGTACAGGGGGGTTCTGAAGCTTTCTTT. As protein: CASSLVQGGSEAFF.

V gene TRBV18 combines with J gene TRBJ1-6; no clear D. The length of the CDR3 is 16 residues. Trimming removed 3 bases at V and 9 bases at J, with 18 bases between. The germline CDR1 and CDR2 sequences are KGHSH and LQKENI. The CDR3 DNA reads as TGTGCCAGCTCACCCATAGCAGAAATATCAGTTTCACCCCTCCACTTT. It codes for CASSPIAEISVSPLHF. Combining the CDR3 with reference TRBV18 and TRBJ1-6 gives the whole variable domain NAGVMQNPRHLVRRRGQEARLRCSPMKGHSHVYWYRQLPEEGLKFMVYLQKENIIDESGMPKERFSAEFPKEGPSILRIQQVVRGDSAAYFCASSPIAEISVSPLHFGNGTRLTVT.

This chain links TRBV11-2 with TRBJ2-1, with TRBD2 matching over 12 bases. Looked up from germline, CDR1 is SGHAT and CDR2 is FQNNGV. The J segment lost 0 bases and the V segment lost 1 base, leaving 1 base of the junction unmatched. There are 17 residues in the CDR3. The CDR3, as DNA: TGTGCCAGCAGCTTAGGACTAGCGGGGGTCTCCTACAATGAGCAGTTCTTC. Protein sequence: CASSLGLAGVSYNEQFF.

The chain has TRBV5-1 and TRBJ2-7; 7 bases are shared with TRBD1. CDR3 length: 14 amino acids. Trimming cost V 2 bases and J 2 bases; bases outside gene matches: 4. Germline V gene lookup returns CDR1 SGHRS and CDR2 YFSETQ. The DNA of the CDR3 is TGCGCCAGCAGCTTCCAACAGGGGACCTACGAGCAGTACTTC. Its translation is CASSFQQGTYEQYF. Supplemented by reference TRBV5-1 and TRBJ2-7, the full variable domain reads KAGVTQTPRYLIKTRGQQVTLSCSPISGHRSVSWYQQTPGQGLQFLFEYFSETQRNKGNFPGRFSGRQFSNSRSEMNVSTLELGDSALYLCASSFQQGTYEQYFGPGTRLTVT.

This CDR3 is CASSQTRTGGTPLHF. Here the CDR3 DNA reads TGTGCCAGCAGCCAAACACGGACAGGGGGAACACCCCTCCACTTT. The chain has TRBV16 and TRBJ1-6; 10 bases line up with TRBD1. V was pared by 2 bases and J by 11 bases, with 6 bases of the junction left unmatched. The V gene's germline CDR1 is KGHSY and CDR2 FQNENV. The CDR3 has 15 residues.

This chain connects TRBV10-2 to TRBJ2-2; 7 positions match TRBD2. The germline CDR1 and CDR2 sequences are WSHSY and SAAADI. Trimming cost V 3 bases and J 2 bases; bases outside gene matches: 6. There are 16 residues in the CDR3. The CDR3 coding sequence is TGCGCCAGCAGTGATTTTAAGCGGGGAAACACCGGGGAGCTGTTTTTT. This encodes CASSDFKRGNTGELFF.

V usage is TRBV10-3 and J usage is TRBJ1-6, with D tentatively TRBD1 (6 bases). This CDR3 is built from 13 residues. The ends were cut back, 9 bases at V and 7 bases at J, with 13 bases in the middle. From germline, CDR1 is ENHRY and CDR2 SYGVKD. CDR3 amino acids: CAMKNRENSPLHF. DNA of the CDR3: TGTGCCATGAAGAACAGGGAGAATTCACCCCTCCACTTT.

The rearrangement links TRBV5-1 to TRBJ2-3; TRBD1 aligns across 9 bases. V shed 7 bases, J shed 5 bases, and the junction held 5 bases outside the gene matches. The CDR3 is 13 amino acids. From germline, CDR1 is SGHRS and CDR2 YFSETQ. The CDR3 DNA follows: TGCGCCAGCGCGGACAGGGGCGGAGATACGCAGTATTTT. It yields the protein CASADRGGDTQYF.

This clone was found once. This chain joins TRBV27 and TRBJ1-4, with TRBD1 as a possible D gene (6 bases). Trimming cost V 4 bases and J 8 bases, with 17 bases left between them. The germline V gene has CDR1 MNHEY and CDR2 SMNVEV (reference sequence). The CDR3 runs to 15 residues. CDR3 loop: CASSSGQPGSEKLFF. The CDR3, as DNA: TGTGCCAGCAGTTCAGGACAGCCAGGTTCCGAAAAACTGTTTTTT.

J is TRBJ2-5 and V is TRBV7-9, with 7 bases identical to TRBD2. Germline CDR1 and CDR2: SEHNR and FQNEAQ (reference sequence). The V gene end was trimmed by 4 bases and the J gene end by 4 bases; junction bases not matched to a gene: 12. The CDR3 is made up of 16 amino acids. The CDR3 DNA follows: TGTGCCAGCAGCTCCCCCCCGGCGGGGGAGGCAGAGACCCAGTACTTC. Encoded protein: CASSSPPAGEAETQYF.

In its sample, this clone was seen a few times. The V and J genes are TRBV19 and TRBJ1-3, with 9 nucleotides matching TRBD1. The CDR3 runs 11 residues. Trimming cost V 10 bases and J 8 bases; bases outside gene matches: 3. CDR1 is LNHDA and CDR2 is SQIVND in the germline V gene (reference sequence). The CDR3, as DNA: TGTGCCACGGGACAGGGATACACCATATATTTT. Its translation: CATGQGYTIYF.